The present TCR beta chain was sequenced within a study of T cells in Graves' hyperthyroidism and ophthalmopathy. Findings and limits, study-wide: For ophthalmopathy, model prediction preceded onset by a median approximately 6 months.

This clonotype was seen repeatedly, ten times or more. Its specificity is not known. Amplified regions were TCR beta CDR3 sequences from RNA transcripts. Primed by the HTBI set, a first-round RT-PCR was run on the TCR CDR3. TCRdb itself ran the multiplex PCR reads through MiXCR, one entry per CDR3 protein. The profile shows about 400,000 distinct CDR3 sequences, more than 12% of them singletons. Trimming stripped 4 bases from V and 4 bases from J, with 12 bases between. The CDR3 spans 13 residues. Germline CDR1 is SGDLS and CDR2 is YYNGEE. Each diagnosis was grounded in clinical symptoms, serum thyroxine and TRAb, thyroid ultrasound, and orbital computed tomography.

The specimen was blood. This receptor was obtained from a woman under 40 with Graves' hyperthyroidism. The V and J genes are TRBV9 and TRBJ2-7, with D possibly called TRBD1 or TRBD2 (5 bases each). Here the CDR3 DNA reads TGTGCCAGCAGCCGGGACGGTAAATACGAGCAGTACTTC. It codes for CASSRDGKYEQYF.